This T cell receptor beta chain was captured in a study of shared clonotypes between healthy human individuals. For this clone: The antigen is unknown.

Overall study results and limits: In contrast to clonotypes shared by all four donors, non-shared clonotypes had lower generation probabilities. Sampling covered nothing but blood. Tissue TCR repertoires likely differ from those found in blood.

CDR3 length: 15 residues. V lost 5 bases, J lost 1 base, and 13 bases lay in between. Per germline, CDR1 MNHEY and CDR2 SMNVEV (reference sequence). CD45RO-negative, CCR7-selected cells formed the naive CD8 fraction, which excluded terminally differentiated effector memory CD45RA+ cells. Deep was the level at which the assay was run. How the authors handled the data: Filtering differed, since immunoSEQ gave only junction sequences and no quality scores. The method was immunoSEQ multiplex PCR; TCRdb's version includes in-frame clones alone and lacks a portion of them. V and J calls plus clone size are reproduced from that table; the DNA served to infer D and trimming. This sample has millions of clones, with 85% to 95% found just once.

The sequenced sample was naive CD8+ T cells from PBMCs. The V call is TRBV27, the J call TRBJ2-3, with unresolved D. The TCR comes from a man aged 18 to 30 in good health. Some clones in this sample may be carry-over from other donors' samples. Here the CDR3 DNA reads TGTGCCAGCAGTCCCGGCACTACAGGCACAGATACGCAGTATTTT. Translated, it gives CASSPGTTGTDTQYF.